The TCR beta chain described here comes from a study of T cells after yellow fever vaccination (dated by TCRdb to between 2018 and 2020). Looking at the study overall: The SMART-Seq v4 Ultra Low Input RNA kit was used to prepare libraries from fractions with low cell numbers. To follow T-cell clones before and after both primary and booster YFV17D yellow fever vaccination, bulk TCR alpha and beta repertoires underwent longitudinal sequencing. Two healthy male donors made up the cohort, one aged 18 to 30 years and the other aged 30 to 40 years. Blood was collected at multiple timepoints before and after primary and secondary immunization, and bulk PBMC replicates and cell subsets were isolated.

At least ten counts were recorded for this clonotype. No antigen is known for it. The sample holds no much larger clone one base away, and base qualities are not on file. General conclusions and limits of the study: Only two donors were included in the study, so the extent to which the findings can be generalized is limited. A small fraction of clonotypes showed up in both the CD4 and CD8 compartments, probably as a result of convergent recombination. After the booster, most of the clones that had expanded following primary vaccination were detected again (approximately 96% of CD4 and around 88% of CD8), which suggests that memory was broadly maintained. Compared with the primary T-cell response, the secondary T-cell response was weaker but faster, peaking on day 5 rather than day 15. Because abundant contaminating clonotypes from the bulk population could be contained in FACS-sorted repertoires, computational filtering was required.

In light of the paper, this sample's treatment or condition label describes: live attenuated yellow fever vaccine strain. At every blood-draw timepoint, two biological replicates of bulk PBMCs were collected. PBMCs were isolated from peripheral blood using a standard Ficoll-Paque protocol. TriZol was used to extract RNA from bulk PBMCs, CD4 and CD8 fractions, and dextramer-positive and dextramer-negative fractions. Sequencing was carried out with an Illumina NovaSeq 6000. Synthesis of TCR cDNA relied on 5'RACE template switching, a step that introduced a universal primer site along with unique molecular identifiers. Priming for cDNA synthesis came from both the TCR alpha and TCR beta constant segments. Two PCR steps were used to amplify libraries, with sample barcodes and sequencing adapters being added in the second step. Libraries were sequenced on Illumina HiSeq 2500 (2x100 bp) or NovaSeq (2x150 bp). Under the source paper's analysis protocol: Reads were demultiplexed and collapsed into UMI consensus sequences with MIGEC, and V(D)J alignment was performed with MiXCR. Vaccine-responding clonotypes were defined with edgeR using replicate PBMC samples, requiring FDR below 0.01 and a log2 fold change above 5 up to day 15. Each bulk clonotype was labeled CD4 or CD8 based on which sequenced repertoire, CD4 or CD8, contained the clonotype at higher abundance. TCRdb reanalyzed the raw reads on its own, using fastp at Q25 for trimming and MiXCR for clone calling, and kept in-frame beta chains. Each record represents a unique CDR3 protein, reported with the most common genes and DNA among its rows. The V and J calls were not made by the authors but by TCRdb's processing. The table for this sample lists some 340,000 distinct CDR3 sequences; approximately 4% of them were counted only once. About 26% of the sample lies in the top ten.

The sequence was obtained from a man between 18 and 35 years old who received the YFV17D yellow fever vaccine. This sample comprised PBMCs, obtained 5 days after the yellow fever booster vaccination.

The CDR3 region: CASSLAFRGLSPLHF. At the DNA level, the sequence is TGCGCCAGCAGCTTGGCCTTTCGGGGGCTTTCACCCCTCCACTTT. Recombination linked TRBV5-1 to TRBJ1-6; the D gene is perhaps TRBD1, on 6 matching bases. Trimming removed 0 bases from V and 9 bases from J, leaving 13 bases between the germline ends. CDR1 and CDR2, per the germline V gene, are SGHRS and YFSETQ. There are 15 amino acids in the CDR3, from cysteine to phenylalanine inclusive. Only the CDR3 part of the read is kept: 45 bases, read in frame from the first base.